Described below is a single TCR beta chain sequence and its context. This entry comes from a study of blood T cell repertoires in COVID-19. Study information: Acute-phase and convalescent COVID-19 samples originated in the United States, Italy and Spain. Sample material is recorded as cDNA or gDNA derived from T cells, B-cell-depleted T cells, or PBMCs.

The CDR3 has 18 residues. The V end was cut by 3 bases, the J end by 0 bases, with 16 bases between. Germline-derived CDR1 and CDR2 are SGHRS and YFSETQ. In the study's own analysis: From reference gene primer amplification, estimates of nucleated cell counts were derived. TCRdb keeps only in-frame clones here, not all; method: immunoSEQ multiplex PCR. For V, J and clone size, that table is used; D and trimming come from the DNA. Of about 190,000 clones listed, 78% are singletons. Material for sequencing was peripheral blood. The V gene is TRBV5-1, the J gene TRBJ1-6, with D hard to call. The receptor was isolated from an elderly woman with active or convalescent COVID-19. The CDR3 spells CASSWRVGTSSYNSPLHF. In DNA form, the CDR3 reads TGCGCCAGCAGCTGGAGGGTCGGCACAAGCTCCTATAATTCACCCCTCCACTTT.